The 25 T cell receptor beta chains listed next were all sequenced from one sample in a study of cytomegalovirus exposure and HLA in healthy donors. It was with 60 Vbeta and 13 Jbeta primers that the PCR ran. Some clones are missing from TCRdb's copy, which holds only in-frame ones; the method was immunoSEQ multiplex PCR. Of 95,000 to 150,000 clones in the sample, around 80% are singletons; the top ten hold around 0.24%. Specimen: PBMCs. The receptors were sampled from a man aged 50 to 60 in good health and CMV-seronegative.

The rearrangement uses TRBV9 and TRBJ2-2; 8 bases are shared with TRBD2. The length of the CDR3 is 17 residues. V trimming: 2 bases; J trimming: 6 bases; junction bases outside the gene matches: 12. CDR1 SGDLS and CDR2 YYNGEE come from the germline V gene. CDR3 sequence (DNA): TGTGCCAGCAGCGTTGGGGCAGCGGGGGCGCGAGCCGGGGAGCTGTTTTTT. This encodes CASSVGAAGARAGELFF.

J is TRBJ1-1 and V is TRBV4-1; D is uncertain. V gave up 0 bases and J gave up 0 bases, with 5 bases separating them. Germline V CDR1 and CDR2: MGHRA, YSYEKL. This CDR3 contains 14 residues. DNA of the CDR3: TGCGCCAGCAGCCAAGAGAACATGAACACTGAAGCTTTCTTT. Residues: CASSQENMNTEAFF.

The chain uses TRBV4-2 and TRBJ2-7; D uncertain. CDR1 and CDR2 (germline): LGHNA, YNFKEQ. Trimming took 1 base from V and 2 from J, leaving 15 bases between them. The CDR3 extends over 16 amino acids. The CDR3 DNA is TGTGCCAGCAGCCAAGTTTCCCGTGGCACCACCTACGAGCAGTACTTC. Its translation is CASSQVSRGTTYEQYF.

CDR3: CASSILGGDTEAFF. The CDR3 DNA reads TGTGCCAGTAGTATTCTCGGGGGGGACACTGAAGCTTTCTTT. V is TRBV19 and J is TRBJ1-1, with D possibly matching TRBD1 (5 bases). Trimming cost V 3 bases and J 3 bases, with 11 bases left between them. This CDR3 spans 14 amino acids. Germline CDR1 is LNHDA and CDR2 is SQIVND (reference sequence).

This sequence joins TRBV7-3 and TRBJ2-3; maybe TRBD1 (5 bases). This CDR3 is built from 12 residues. V lost 5 bases and J 5 bases, leaving 8 bases between the germline ends. The V gene's germline CDR1 is SGHTA and CDR2 FQGTGA. The CDR3 protein is CASSAQGDTQYF. CDR3 nucleotides: TGTGCCAGCAGCGCGCAGGGAGATACGCAGTATTTT.

The J gene is TRBJ1-5, the V gene TRBV7-3; D gene unclear. Germline-derived CDR1 and CDR2 are SGHTA and FQGTGA. Trimming cost V 2 bases and J 7 bases, with 9 bases left between them. The length of the CDR3 is 13 residues. CDR3 sequence (DNA): TGTGCCAGCAGCTTAGAGGTCGGGCAGCCCCAGCATTTT. It yields the protein CASSLEVGQPQHF.

The CDR3 bases are TGTGCCAGCAGACGCGGGAGCCTATACACAGATACGCAGTATTTT. Translated: CASRRGSLYTDTQYF. J is TRBJ2-3 and V is TRBV6-5; 7 bases are shared with TRBD2. Looked up from germline, CDR1 is MNHEY and CDR2 is SVGAGI. The CDR3 spans 15 residues. V was pared by 6 bases and J by 2 bases, with 8 bases of the junction left unmatched.

V and J are TRBV5-3 and TRBJ2-2; TRBD1 matches 8 bases. TRBV5-3 is labeled an ORF, and its function is uncertain. The CDR3 has 16 residues. Losses at the gene ends were 7 bases for V and 3 bases for J; bases not matched to a gene: 11. The CDR3 coding sequence is TGTGCCAGATGTTCCCAGGACAGGGTGCACACCGGGGAGCTGTTTTTT. The encoded protein is CARCSQDRVHTGELFF.

The genes are TRBV2 and TRBJ1-1, with unresolved D. Germline CDR1 and CDR2: SNHLY and FYNNEI. V was trimmed by 6 bases and J by 3 bases, leaving 8 bases between them. The length of the CDR3 is 12 residues. The CDR3 sequence: CASRMGDTEAFF. The CDR3 DNA reads as TGTGCCAGCAGAATGGGCGACACTGAAGCTTTCTTT.

The genes are TRBV6-5 and TRBJ1-5, with no clear D. Germline CDR1 reads MNHEY; CDR2 reads SVGAGI. This CDR3 region has 14 residues. V lost 2 bases and J lost 4, with 9 bases in between. CDR3 region: CASSYGGKNQPQHF. The CDR3 bases are TGTGCCAGCAGTTACGGAGGGAAGAATCAGCCCCAGCATTTT.

The V and J genes are TRBV4-3 and TRBJ1-4; D remains unclear. The V end was cut by 1 base, the J end by 2 bases, with 14 bases between. The CDR3 is 17 amino acids. The germline CDR1 and CDR2 sequences are LGHNA and YSLEER. CDR3 nucleotides: TGCGCCAGCAGCCAAGGGAGGTCTCCCCGGACTAATGAAAAACTGTTTTTT. Its translation is CASSQGRSPRTNEKLFF.

The J gene is TRBJ2-7, the V gene TRBV11-2, with D tentatively TRBD2 (6 bases). CDR1 SGHAT and CDR2 FQNNGV come from the germline V gene. The CDR3 has 15 amino acids. Trimming cost V 5 bases and J 0 bases, with 14 bases left between them. CDR3 sequence: CASSPRDFSSYEQYF. The DNA for the CDR3 is TGTGCCAGCAGCCCCCGGGACTTTTCCTCCTACGAGCAGTACTTC. The whole variable domain, filled in from reference TRBV11-2 and TRBJ2-7, reads EAGVAQSPRYKIIEKRQSVAFWCNPISGHATLYWYQQILGQGPKLLIQFQNNGVVDDSQLPKDRFSAERLKGVDSTLKIQPAKLEDSAVYLCASSPRDFSSYEQYFGPGTRLTVT.

This clone was counted between two and nine times. This chain connects TRBV5-3 to TRBJ2-1; 8 bases align to TRBD2. TRBV5-3 is assigned to the ORF class and has an uncertain function. This CDR3 spans 15 amino acids. V shed 4 bases, J shed 5 bases, and the junction held 8 bases outside the gene matches. DNA for the CDR3: TGTGCCAGAAGCCCTGGACTAGCCCCAAACAATGAGCAGTTCTTC. Its translation: CARSPGLAPNNEQFF.

This chain links TRBV7-2 with TRBJ1-2; 10 nucleotides align to TRBD1. Germline CDR1 SGHTA, CDR2 FQGNSA. The CDR3 covers 16 residues. J was trimmed by 2 bases and V by 0 bases; bases with no gene match: 3. The CDR3 sequence: CASSLAVGQGNYGYTF. The CDR3 DNA reads as TGTGCCAGCAGCTTAGCCGTGGGACAGGGGAACTATGGCTACACCTTC.

This clone was seen more than once but under ten times. The genes are TRBV16 and TRBJ1-1; 7 nucleotides align to TRBD1. The V gene end was trimmed by 2 bases and the J gene end by 11 bases; junction bases not matched to a gene: 11. In germline, CDR1 is KGHSY, CDR2 FQNENV. The CDR3 sequence is 14 residues long. The chain's CDR3 is CASSQRTGEPGAFF. In DNA, the CDR3 is TGTGCCAGCAGCCAACGGACAGGTGAGCCAGGGGCTTTCTTT.

This chain joins TRBV19 and TRBJ2-3; 8 bases line up with TRBD2. The CDR3 is 15 amino acids. The germline V gene has CDR1 LNHDA and CDR2 SQIVND (reference sequence). Unmatched junction bases numbered 7, after V lost 6 bases and J lost 2 bases. The CDR3 region has the DNA TGTGCCAGTAGAAAAAGCGGGGGAGACACAGATACGCAGTATTTT. Translating gives CASRKSGGDTDTQYF. Combining the CDR3 with reference TRBV19 and TRBJ2-3 gives the whole variable domain DGGITQSPKYLFRKEGQNVTLSCEQNLNHDAMYWYRQDPGQGLRLIYYSQIVNDFQKGDIAEGYSVSREKKESFPLTVTSAQKNPTAFYLCASRKSGGDTDTQYFGPGTRLTVL.

The chain's CDR3 is CSVRPESATNEKLFF. Here the CDR3 DNA reads TGCAGCGTTAGGCCCGAAAGCGCAACTAATGAAAAACTGTTTTTT. The V gene is TRBV29-1, the J gene TRBJ1-4; D is unclear. The CDR3 length is 15 residues. V was pared by 5 bases and J by 0 bases, with 13 bases between. Germline assignment: CDR1 SQVTM and CDR2 ANQGSEA.

The chain recombines TRBV7-2 with TRBJ2-1; TRBD2 aligns across 12 bases. CDR1 SGHTA and CDR2 FQGNSA come from the germline V gene. The CDR3 contains 16 residues. The V segment lost 5 bases and the J segment 3 bases; nucleotides outside the gene matches: 5. The CDR3 sequence: CASSTQGLAGYNEQFF. CDR3 coding DNA: TGTGCCAGCAGCACACAGGGACTAGCGGGCTACAATGAGCAGTTCTTC.

This chain connects TRBV7-3 to TRBJ1-2; the D gene is possibly TRBD1 (5 bases). The CDR3 runs to 13 residues. In germline, CDR1 is SGHTA, CDR2 FQGTGA. Between the trimmed V and J ends, which lost 4 bases and 5 bases, there was a span of 11 bases. CDR3: CASSSGPSYGYTF. The CDR3 nucleotides read TGTGCCAGCAGCTCAGGGCCTAGTTATGGCTACACCTTC. The full variable domain, completed using reference TRBV7-3 and TRBJ1-2, is GAGVSQTPSNKVTEKGKYVELRCDPISGHTALYWYRQSLGQGPEFLIYFQGTGAADDSGLPNDRFFAVRPEGSVSTLKIQRTERGDSAVYLCASSSGPSYGYTFGSGTRLTVV.

This clone was observed a few times. V gene TRBV19 combines with J gene TRBJ2-7, with D perhaps TRBD2 (5 bases). The length of the CDR3 is 12 residues. Germline lookup yields CDR1 LNHDA and CDR2 SQIVND (reference sequence). The ends were cut back, 5 bases at V and 3 bases at J, with 8 bases in the middle. The CDR3 DNA reads TGTGCCAGTAGTGACCGGGGCTACGAGCAGTACTTC. It encodes CASSDRGYEQYF.

The CDR3 coding sequence is TGTGCCAGTCGTATGGCGCAGGGTCAGCCCCAGCATTTT. It translates to CASRMAQGQPQHF. This chain joins TRBV27 and TRBJ1-5; perhaps TRBD1 as D (5 bases). The CDR3 length is 13 residues. Germline CDR1 MNHEY, CDR2 SMNVEV (reference sequence). Trimming took off 9 bases at V and 6 bases at J, with 15 bases between the two ends.

The table lists this clone with a count of one. The gene calls are TRBV9 and TRBJ1-2, with TRBD1 matching over 7 bases. The CDR3 runs 14 residues. V lost 2 bases to trimming and J lost 2 bases; unmatched junction nucleotides: 3. Germline-derived CDR1 and CDR2 are SGDLS and YYNGEE. CDR3 sequence: CASSVSGGNYGYTF. CDR3 coding DNA: TGTGCCAGCAGCGTTTCAGGGGGGAACTATGGCTACACCTTC.

This rearrangement joins TRBV29-1 to TRBJ1-1; the match to TRBD1 covers 7 bases. The V gene end was trimmed by 8 bases and the J gene end by 1 base; junction bases not matched to a gene: 4. Germline CDR1 and CDR2: SQVTM and ANQGSEA. The CDR3 is made up of 12 amino acids. DNA for the CDR3: TGCAGCTCCGGGACAGCGAACACTGAAGCTTTCTTT. Translated: CSSGTANTEAFF.

This clone showed up just once. CDR3 loop: CASRSPTGQLTAYEQYF. The CDR3 nucleotides are TGTGCAAGTCGCTCACCCACGGGACAGCTGACTGCATACGAGCAGTACTTC. The gene calls are TRBV12-2 and TRBJ2-7; the table assigns TRBD1, which was not confirmed against the DNA. TRBV12-2 is a known pseudogene. The CDR3 covers 17 residues.

This chain connects TRBV7-9 to TRBJ2-7, with TRBD2 identical over 11 bases. The CDR3 has 16 residues. The germline V gene has CDR1 SEHNR and CDR2 FQNEAQ (reference sequence). J lost 3 bases, V lost 4 bases, and 8 bases had no gene match. The CDR3 DNA reads as TGTGCCAGCAGCTCGTCCGGGGGGACTAGCGGCTACGAGCAGTACTTC. Protein sequence: CASSSSGGTSGYEQYF.